The 22 T cell receptor beta chains below were found in one sample sequenced in a study of cytomegalovirus exposure and HLA in healthy donors. In the PCR, 60 Vbeta and 13 Jbeta primers were used. Generated by immunoSEQ multiplex PCR, the TCRdb table keeps only in-frame clones and is missing some. In the table there are nearly 110,000 clones, about 80% of which are singletons. Sequenced: PBMCs. Receptor source: a man aged 25-45 years in good health and CMV-seronegative.

V usage is TRBV15 and J usage is TRBJ1-6; maybe TRBD1 (5 bases). V was pared by 0 bases and J by 7 bases, with 10 bases between. The germline V gene has CDR1 LNHNV and CDR2 YYDKDF (reference sequence). The CDR3 loop spans 15 amino acids. CDR3 sequence: CATSRDPRVNSPLHF. The CDR3 region has the DNA TGTGCCACCAGCAGAGATCCCAGGGTGAATTCACCCCTCCACTTT.

CDR3 coding DNA: TGTGCCAGCAGTCTCGGTAATGAGCAGTTCTTC. It translates to CASSLGNEQFF. V is TRBV6-1 and J is TRBJ2-1; the D is unclear. V gave up 5 bases and J gave up 7 bases, with 6 bases separating them. The CDR3 length is 11 residues. In germline, CDR1 is MNHNS, CDR2 SASEGT.

The chain couples TRBV28 to TRBJ2-7; 8 bases line up with TRBD1. Germline assignment: CDR1 MDHEN and CDR2 SYDVKM. V was clipped by 6 bases and J by 12 bases; unmatched bases: 16. CDR3 length equals 14 residues. The CDR3 bases are TGTGCCAGCAGCCTGCGACAGGGGCTAAGCAGACCGTACTTC. Translating gives CASSLRQGLSRPYF.

The rearrangement links TRBV2 to TRBJ2-5; 8 bases match TRBD2. Germline V gene data show CDR1 as SNHLY and CDR2 as FYNNEI. Trimming removed 4 bases from V and 5 bases from J; junction bases left unmatched: 9. This CDR3 has 15 amino acids. The CDR3 sequence is CASSGLGAGVETQYF. The CDR3 region has the DNA TGTGCCAGCAGTGGCCTTGGAGCGGGAGTGGAGACCCAGTACTTC. The entire variable domain, with the rest obtained from reference TRBV2 and TRBJ2-5, is as follows: EPEVTQTPSHQVTQMGQEVILRCVPISNHLYFYWYRQILGQKVEFLVSFYNNEISEKSEIFDDQFSVERPDGSNFTLKIRSTKLEDSAMYFCASSGLGAGVETQYFGPGTRLLVL.

This rearrangement joins TRBV25-1 to TRBJ1-6, with D possibly TRBD1 on 6 matching bases. The length of the CDR3 is 15 residues. Trimming shortened V by 2 bases and J by 7 bases, and 12 bases separated the two germline ends. The germline V gene has CDR1 MGHDK and CDR2 SYGVNS. The DNA for the CDR3 is TGTGCCAGCAGTGAAACAGGGAGGGAGAATTCACCCCTCCACTTT. It encodes CASSETGRENSPLHF.

The V call is TRBV28, the J call TRBJ1-4; 11 bases map to TRBD1. This CDR3 has 16 residues. Germline V CDR1 and CDR2: MDHEN, SYDVKM. J gave up 8 bases and V 8 bases, and 13 bases lay outside the gene matches. CDR3 in DNA: TGTGCCAGCGGAGGACAGGGGGCCCGTGTTGGAGAAAAACTGTTTTTT. Its protein is CASGGQGARVGEKLFF.

The V and J genes are TRBV5-1 and TRBJ2-7; 7 bases align to TRBD1. CDR3 length: 14 residues. The germline V gene has CDR1 SGHRS and CDR2 YFSETQ. Unmatched junction bases numbered 10, after V lost 4 bases and J lost 6 bases. DNA for the CDR3: TGCGCCAGCAGCCTGGCGGACAGGTCATCCGAGCAGTACTTC. This codes for CASSLADRSSEQYF.

The chain combines TRBV27 with TRBJ2-5; 7 bases agree with TRBD1. Trimming took 3 bases from V and 4 from J; bases not matched to a gene: 5. Germline lookup yields CDR1 MNHEY and CDR2 SMNVEV (reference sequence). The CDR3 totals 14 residues. As DNA, the CDR3 is TGTGCCAGCAGTTTTGGGACAGACCTAGAGACCCAGTACTTC. Translated, it gives CASSFGTDLETQYF.

This clone was seen only a few times. V gene TRBV7-9 combines with J gene TRBJ1-3; D possibly corresponds to TRBD1 (6 bases). Per germline, CDR1 SEHNR and CDR2 FQNEAQ (reference sequence). This CDR3 is 15 amino acids long. The V and J ends lost 3 bases and 2 bases respectively, with 11 bases between them. The CDR3 protein is CASSFLQGPGNTIYF. CDR3 DNA: TGTGCCAGCAGCTTCTTACAGGGCCCTGGAAACACCATATATTTT. Drawing the rest from reference TRBV7-9 and TRBJ1-3, the complete variable domain is DTGVSQNPRHKITKRGQNVTFRCDPISEHNRLYWYRQTLGQGPEFLTYFQNEAQLEKSRLLSDRFSAERPKGSFSTLEIQRTEQGDSAMYLCASSFLQGPGNTIYFGEGSWLTVV.

The sample holds a few counts of this clone. The chain combines TRBV10-3 with TRBJ2-5, with 7 bases aligning to TRBD1. The J call is in doubt because the DNA end fits TRBJ2-7 better. The CDR3 consists of 15 residues. In germline, CDR1 is ENHRY, CDR2 SYGVKD. CDR3 loop: CAIKSTGEGAYEQYF. The DNA of the CDR3 is TGTGCCATCAAGAGCACAGGGGAAGGTGCCTACGAGCAGTACTTC.

In its sample, this clone was seen a few times. V is TRBV28 and J is TRBJ1-1; D is ambiguous. V lost 5 bases, J lost 1 base, and 11 bases lay in between. Per germline, CDR1 MDHEN and CDR2 SYDVKM. This CDR3 has 14 residues. The CDR3 protein is CASSGRGKNTEAFF. In DNA form, the CDR3 reads TGTGCCAGCAGTGGTCGTGGCAAGAACACTGAAGCTTTCTTT.

This clone was detected a few times. V is TRBV10-3 and J is TRBJ1-6; TRBD1 matches at 9 bases. There are 15 residues in the CDR3. In germline, CDR1 is ENHRY, CDR2 SYGVKD. Trimming took 3 bases from V and 6 from J; bases not matched to a gene: 3. The CDR3 spells CAISDGGQGNSPLHF. The DNA for the CDR3 is TGTGCCATCAGTGATGGGGGACAGGGTAATTCACCCCTCCACTTT.

The table lists this clone with a few counts. The chain carries TRBV7-9 and TRBJ2-6; TRBD1 agrees at 7 bases. Unmatched junction bases numbered 7, after V lost 11 bases and J lost 0 bases. The CDR3 has 15 amino acids. Germline assignment: CDR1 SEHNR and CDR2 FQNEAQ (reference sequence). The CDR3 region is CAGTASSSGANVLTF. The CDR3 nucleotides read TGTGCCGGGACAGCATCAAGCTCTGGGGCCAACGTCCTGACTTTC.

The rearrangement joins TRBV9 to TRBJ1-1, with a possible D match to TRBD1 (6 bases). The CDR3 runs 15 residues. Trimming left V 0 bases short and J 5 bases short, with 14 bases between. The V gene's germline CDR1 is SGDLS and CDR2 YYNGEE. The CDR3 region has the DNA TGTGCCAGCAGCGTAGGGGGGGGCGCGGGTACTGAAGCTTTCTTT. It encodes CASSVGGGAGTEAFF.

The gene calls are TRBV15 and TRBJ2-3; a weak D match, TRBD2 (5 bases). The germline gives CDR1 LNHNV, CDR2 YYDKDF (reference sequence). The CDR3 contains 14 residues. V gave up 1 base and J gave up 5 bases, with 10 bases separating them. CDR3 nucleotide sequence: TGTGCCACCAGCAGAGTTAGAGGGATAGATACGCAGTATTTT. Translated, it gives CATSRVRGIDTQYF.

The CDR3 nucleotides read TGTGCCTGGAGAAGTAGAATCCGGGGGGGTGAGCAGTACTTC. This encodes CAWRSRIRGGEQYF. This rearrangement joins TRBV30 to TRBJ2-7, with 8 bases identical to TRBD2. V shed 3 bases and J 7 bases; nucleotides not matched to a gene: 11. Germline CDR1 is GTSNPN and CDR2 is SVGIG (reference sequence). This CDR3 region has 14 residues.

The chain has TRBV28 and TRBJ1-6, with 8 bases that match TRBD1. V dropped 5 bases and J dropped 9; count of bases not matched to a gene: 6. In germline, CDR1 is MDHEN, CDR2 SYDVKM. CDR3 length: 14 residues. CDR3 loop: CASSIGQGGSPLHF. The DNA of the CDR3 is TGTGCCAGCAGTATAGGACAGGGTGGTTCACCCCTCCACTTT.

DNA for the CDR3: TGTGCCAGCAGTTCGACAGAGTACGAGCAGTACTTC. Translated, it gives CASSSTEYEQYF. The chain has TRBV28 and TRBJ2-7; a possible D gene is TRBD1 (5 bases). With 4 bases removed from V and 4 bases from J, the gap between germline ends came to 8 bases. The germline V gene encodes CDR1 MDHEN and CDR2 SYDVKM. The CDR3 totals 12 residues. Full variable domain (outside the CDR3, taken from reference TRBV28 and TRBJ2-7): DVKVTQSSRYLVKRTGEKVFLECVQDMDHENMFWYRQDPGLGLRLIYFSYDVKMKEKGDIPEGYSVSREKKERFSLILESASTNQTSMYLCASSSTEYEQYFGPGTRLTVT.

The gene calls are TRBV6-1 and TRBJ2-4, with D possibly being TRBD1 (6 bases). The CDR3 runs 16 residues. The V gene lost 2 bases and the J gene lost 4 bases, with 15 bases spanning the gap. Germline assignment: CDR1 MNHNS and CDR2 SASEGT. The CDR3 nucleotides are TGTGCCAGCAGTGAATGGTCAGGGCAGGGGAAAAACATTCAGTACTTC. It yields the protein CASSEWSGQGKNIQYF.

This clone turned up a few times. CDR3 loop: CASSPLQGGEKLFF. CDR3 bases: TGTGCCAGCTCACCACTTCAGGGTGGGGAAAAACTGTTTTTT. The chain recombines TRBV18 with TRBJ1-4; D might be TRBD1 (5 bases). With 1 base removed from V and 8 bases from J, the gap between germline ends came to 11 bases. Germline values: CDR1 KGHSH, CDR2 LQKENI. The CDR3 spans 14 residues.

J is TRBJ2-2 and V is TRBV15; 7 bases map to TRBD2. The length of the CDR3 is 19 residues. Germline V lookup: CDR1 LNHNV, CDR2 YYDKDF (reference sequence). After removal of 3 bases from V and 3 bases from J, the junction contained 16 bases not matched to a gene. The CDR3 region has the DNA TGTGCCACCAGCAGTCTTGCTGTCCGGGACTACGCTCACACCGGGGAGCTGTTTTTT. Amino acids: CATSSLAVRDYAHTGELFF. The complete variable domain, with remaining parts taken from reference TRBV15 and TRBJ2-2, reads DAMVIQNPRYQVTQFGKPVTLSCSQTLNHNVMYWYQQKSSQAPKLLFHYYDKDFNNEADTPDNFQSRRPNTSFCFLDIRSPGLGDTAMYLCATSSLAVRDYAHTGELFFGEGSRLTVL.

This clone was counted only a few times. The gene calls are TRBV5-1 and TRBJ2-1, with a weak D call TRBD1 (6 bases). The germline V gene has CDR1 SGHRS and CDR2 YFSETQ. Trimming cost V 0 bases and J 0 bases, with 13 bases left between them. The CDR3 sequence is 17 residues long. The CDR3 nucleotides read TGCGCCAGCAGCTTGGATGGACAGACGTACTCCTACAATGAGCAGTTCTTC. Translation: CASSLDGQTYSYNEQFF.